This TCR beta chain was identified during a study of cytomegalovirus exposure and HLA in healthy donors. It was with 60 Vbeta and 13 Jbeta primers that the PCR ran. Clones were read by immunoSEQ multiplex PCR, and TCRdb kept only the in-frame ones, dropping some. The repertoire holds approximately 100,000 clones, with more than 75% as singletons. Turning to this clone: Its specificity is not known.

V was pared by 6 bases and J by 3 bases, with 4 bases of the junction left unmatched. From germline, CDR1 is LNHDA and CDR2 SQIVND (reference sequence). The CDR3 totals 13 residues. Broader study findings: TCR beta sequences numbering more than 15,000 were associated with HLA alleles at 0.05 false discovery rate in a later analysis.

This receptor was identified in a woman between 40 and 55 years old in good health and CMV-seropositive. The chain has TRBV19 and TRBJ2-5, with 7 bases matching TRBD2. The specimen sequenced was PBMCs. CDR3 loop: CASRPGLKETQYF. The CDR3, as DNA: TGTGCCAGTAGACCGGGACTAAAAGAGACCCAGTACTTC.